This entry lists 20 T cell receptor beta chains sequenced from one sample in a study of cytomegalovirus exposure and HLA in healthy donors. It was with 60 Vbeta and 13 Jbeta primers that the PCR ran. The method was immunoSEQ multiplex PCR; TCRdb's version includes in-frame clones alone and lacks a portion of them. The data contain about 67,000 clones, 70% to 90% of them seen just once; the ten biggest clones take up 2.5% to 3%. Sequencing was performed on PBMCs. All receptors come from a woman aged 25 to 39 in good health and CMV-seronegative.

The chain carries TRBV7-8 and TRBJ1-2; D is uncertain. The CDR3 has 13 residues. Trimming took 3 bases from V and 2 from J, leaving 7 bases between them. Germline V lookup: CDR1 SGHVS, CDR2 FQNEAQ. Here the CDR3 reads CASSFYANYGYTF. The CDR3 region has the DNA TGTGCCAGCAGCTTCTACGCGAACTATGGCTACACCTTC.

This clone was counted a single time. V gene TRBV27 combines with J gene TRBJ2-5; possible D gene TRBD2, 7 bases. Trimming left V 5 bases short and J 7 bases short, with 23 bases between. The CDR3 is 16 amino acids. Germline assignment: CDR1 MNHEY and CDR2 SMNVEV (reference sequence). In nucleotides, the CDR3 is TGTGCCAGCAGTAACCCGGAACTGCGGGGGCGCAGGACCCAGTACTTC. The encoded protein is CASSNPELRGRRTQYF.

This clone was counted between two and nine times. The rearrangement links TRBV6-4 to TRBJ2-1, with D possibly being TRBD1 (6 bases). Germline V gives CDR1 MRHNA, CDR2 SNTAGT. The germline V and J ends were trimmed by 8 bases and 3 bases, with 17 bases remaining between them. The CDR3 has 15 residues. CDR3 loop: CASQTGPGDYNEQFF. Written as DNA, the CDR3 is TGTGCCAGCCAGACAGGACCTGGGGACTACAATGAGCAGTTCTTC.

V usage is TRBV7-2 and J usage is TRBJ1-4; tentatively, D is TRBD1 (5 bases). Germline loops: CDR1 SGHTA, CDR2 FQGNSA. The ends were cut back, 0 bases at V and 5 bases at J, with 10 bases in the middle. The CDR3 has 15 amino acids. The CDR3 nucleotides are TGTGCCAGCAGCTTAGCACCGGCAGGGAATGAAAAACTGTTTTTT. This sequence encodes CASSLAPAGNEKLFF.

J is TRBJ2-3 and V is TRBV15, with D tentatively TRBD2 (6 bases). There are 14 residues in the CDR3. Germline CDR1 is LNHNV and CDR2 is YYDKDF (reference sequence). With 3 bases removed from V and 5 bases from J, the gap between germline ends came to 12 bases. CDR3 bases: TGTGCCACCAGCAGGGTGGGGGGAGGAGATACGCAGTATTTT. Protein: CATSRVGGGDTQYF.

J is TRBJ2-2 and V is TRBV4-1, with D maybe TRBD2 (6 bases). From germline, CDR1 is MGHRA and CDR2 YSYEKL. V lost 8 bases and J lost 5, with 18 bases in between. There are 15 residues in the CDR3. The CDR3, as DNA: TGCGCCAGCGCCGTCTGGGGACTTCAAACCGGGGAGCTGTTTTTT. Its protein product is CASAVWGLQTGELFF.

This rearrangement joins TRBV19 to TRBJ2-6; D uncertain. Trimming stripped 3 bases from V and 2 bases from J, with 8 bases between. The CDR3 loop spans 15 amino acids. Germline V gives CDR1 LNHDA, CDR2 SQIVND (reference sequence). The CDR3 nucleotides are TGTGCCAGTAGTATCGGAGTTGCTGGGGCCAACGTCCTGACTTTC. The encoded protein is CASSIGVAGANVLTF.

The J gene is TRBJ2-7, the V gene TRBV28, with a weak D call TRBD1 (6 bases). Between the trimmed V and J ends, which lost 5 bases and 0 bases, there was a span of 11 bases. CDR3 length: 14 amino acids. Germline V CDR1 and CDR2: MDHEN, SYDVKM. The CDR3 is CASSIQGPSYEQYF. The CDR3 DNA reads as TGTGCCAGCAGTATACAGGGACCCTCCTACGAGCAGTACTTC.

V is TRBV19 and J is TRBJ2-1, with D possibly TRBD2 on 7 matching bases. The CDR3 covers 16 residues. Trimming took 5 bases from V and 3 from J, leaving 17 bases between them. Germline CDR1 is LNHDA and CDR2 is SQIVND (reference sequence). CDR3 in DNA: TGTGCCAGTAGTCCCCAGGGAGGGGGAAACTACAATGAGCAGTTCTTC. Encoded protein: CASSPQGGGNYNEQFF.

The J gene is TRBJ2-6, the V gene TRBV7-9, with 10 positions matching TRBD1. J gave up 0 bases and V 2 bases, and 1 base lay outside the gene matches. There are 17 residues in the CDR3. In germline, CDR1 is SEHNR, CDR2 FQNEAQ (reference sequence). CDR3 sequence: CASSLWDRGSGANVLTF. CDR3 DNA sequence: TGTGCCAGCAGCTTATGGGACAGGGGCTCTGGGGCCAACGTCCTGACTTTC.

The chain joins TRBV5-1 to TRBJ2-1; 9 nucleotides line up with TRBD1. CDR1 and CDR2 from the germline V gene are SGHRS and YFSETQ. The CDR3 extends over 15 amino acids. J gave up 6 bases and V 0 bases, and 4 bases lay outside the gene matches. In nucleotides, the CDR3 is TGCGCCAGCAGCTTGGACGGGACAGGGCTCAATGAGCAGTTCTTC. Its translation: CASSLDGTGLNEQFF.

V usage is TRBV6-1 and J usage is TRBJ2-6, with D possibly TRBD2 on 5 matching bases. The CDR3 length is 15 residues. In germline, CDR1 is MNHNS, CDR2 SASEGT. V gave up 11 bases and J gave up 4 bases, with 18 bases separating them. In nucleotides, the CDR3 is TGTGCCGGAGGACCCAACCAGGCAGGGGCCAACGTCCTGACTTTC. Protein sequence: CAGGPNQAGANVLTF.

Points on this clone: A junction end diverges from the germline sequence, so it may reflect a read error. The chain couples TRBV2 to TRBJ1-4; TRBD1 agrees at 9 bases. Germline lookup yields CDR1 SNHLY and CDR2 FYNNEI. This CDR3 region has 15 residues. CDR3 sequence: CASSEDRGIGEKLFF. CDR3 coding DNA: TGTGCCAGCAGCGAAGACAGGGGGATAGGGGAAAAACTGTTTTTT.

The rearrangement uses TRBV4-3 and TRBJ2-3; TRBD1 agrees at 9 bases. The J segment lost 0 bases and the V segment lost 6 bases, leaving 7 bases of the junction unmatched. The CDR3 extends over 16 amino acids. The germline gives CDR1 LGHNA, CDR2 YSLEER. Here the CDR3 DNA reads TGCGCCAGCAGTCGATCGGGACAGGGAAGCACAGATACGCAGTATTTT. It encodes CASSRSGQGSTDTQYF.

This clone was counted between two and nine times. The chain couples TRBV6-5 to TRBJ2-7; 8 bases are shared with TRBD2. V shed 6 bases and J 4 bases; nucleotides not matched to a gene: 8. Looked up from germline, CDR1 is MNHEY and CDR2 is SVGAGI. The CDR3 consists of 14 residues. The CDR3 loop reads CASSGAGTRYEQYF. CDR3 nucleotides: TGTGCCAGCAGCGGCGCGGGGACTAGGTACGAGCAGTACTTC.

V and J are TRBV5-1 and TRBJ2-3; 12 bases agree with TRBD2. Germline assignment: CDR1 SGHRS and CDR2 YFSETQ. The CDR3 sequence is 17 residues long. Trimming took 4 bases from V and 1 from J; bases not matched to a gene: 7. CDR3 region: CASSALAGGSGTDTQYF. The CDR3 nucleotides are TGCGCCAGCAGCGCGCTAGCGGGGGGGAGTGGCACAGATACGCAGTATTTT.

A few counts support this clone. This chain connects TRBV29-1 to TRBJ1-5; 11 bases fit TRBD1. After removal of 4 bases from V and 5 bases from J, the junction contained 1 base not matched to a gene. The length of the CDR3 is 13 residues. CDR1 and CDR2 (germline): SQVTM, ANQGSEA. The DNA for the CDR3 is TGCAGCGTTGGGGACAGGGGGGATCAGCCCCAGCATTTT. This encodes CSVGDRGDQPQHF.

The CDR3: CASSDINQPQHF. CDR3 bases: TGTGCCAGCAGTGATATTAATCAGCCCCAGCATTTT. This rearrangement joins TRBV2 to TRBJ1-5; D is unclear. From germline, CDR1 is SNHLY and CDR2 FYNNEI. The V gene lost 3 bases and the J gene lost 4 bases, with 4 bases spanning the gap. The CDR3 spans 12 residues.

This sequence joins TRBV30 and TRBJ1-1; possible D gene TRBD1, 5 bases. V gave up 0 bases and J gave up 5 bases, with 10 bases separating them. Germline CDR1 GTSNPN, CDR2 SVGIG (reference sequence). The CDR3 covers 13 residues. CDR3 nucleotide sequence: TGTGCCTGGAGTGTACTAAGGGGAACTGAAGCTTTCTTT. It codes for CAWSVLRGTEAFF.

The gene calls are TRBV7-9 and TRBJ1-2; D not resolved. Germline CDR1 is SEHNR and CDR2 is FQNEAQ (reference sequence). The CDR3 runs to 16 residues. Trimming shortened V by 2 bases and J by 1 base, and 14 bases separated the two germline ends. The CDR3 bases are TGTGCCAGCAGCTTAACTCCCGCAGACTTTAACTATGGCTACACCTTC. It is translated as CASSLTPADFNYGYTF.